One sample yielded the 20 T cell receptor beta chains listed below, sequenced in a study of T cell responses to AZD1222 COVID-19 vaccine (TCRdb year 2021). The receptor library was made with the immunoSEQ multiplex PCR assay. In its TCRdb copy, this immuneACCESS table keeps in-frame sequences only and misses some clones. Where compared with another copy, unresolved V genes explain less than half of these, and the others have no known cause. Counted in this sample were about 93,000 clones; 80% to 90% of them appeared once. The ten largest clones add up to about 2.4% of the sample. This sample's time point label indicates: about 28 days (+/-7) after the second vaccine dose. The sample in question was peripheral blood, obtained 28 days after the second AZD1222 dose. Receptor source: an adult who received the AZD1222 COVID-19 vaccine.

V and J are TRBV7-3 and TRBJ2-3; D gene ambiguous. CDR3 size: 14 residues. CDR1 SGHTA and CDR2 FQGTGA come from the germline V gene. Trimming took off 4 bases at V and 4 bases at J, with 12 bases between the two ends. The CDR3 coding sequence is TGTGCCAGCAGCTCCCCCGGGCTACCAGATACGCAGTATTTT. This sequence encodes CASSSPGLPDTQYF.

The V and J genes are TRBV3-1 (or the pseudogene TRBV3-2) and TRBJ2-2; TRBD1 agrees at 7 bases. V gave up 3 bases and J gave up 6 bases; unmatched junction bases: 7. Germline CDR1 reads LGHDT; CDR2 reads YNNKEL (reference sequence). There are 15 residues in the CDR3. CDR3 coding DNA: TGTGCCAGCAGCCATCCCCAGGGACAGCCCGGGGAGCTGTTTTTT. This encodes CASSHPQGQPGELFF.

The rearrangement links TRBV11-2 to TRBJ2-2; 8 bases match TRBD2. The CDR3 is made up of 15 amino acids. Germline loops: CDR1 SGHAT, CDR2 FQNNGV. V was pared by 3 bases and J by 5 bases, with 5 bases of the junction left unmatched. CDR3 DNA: TGTGCCAGCAGCTTTTCACTAGCGGATACCGGGGAGCTGTTTTTT. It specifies CASSFSLADTGELFF.

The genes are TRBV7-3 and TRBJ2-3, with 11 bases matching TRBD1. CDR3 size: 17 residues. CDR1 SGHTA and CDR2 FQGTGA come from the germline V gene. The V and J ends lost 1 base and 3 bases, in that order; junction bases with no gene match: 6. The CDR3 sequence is CASSLNKGTGGTDTQYF. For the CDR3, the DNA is TGTGCCAGCAGCTTAAATAAAGGGACAGGGGGAACAGATACGCAGTATTTT. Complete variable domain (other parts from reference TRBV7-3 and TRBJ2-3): GAGVSQTPSNKVTEKGKYVELRCDPISGHTALYWYRQSLGQGPEFLIYFQGTGAADDSGLPNDRFFAVRPEGSVSTLKIQRTERGDSAVYLCASSLNKGTGGTDTQYFGPGTRLTVL.

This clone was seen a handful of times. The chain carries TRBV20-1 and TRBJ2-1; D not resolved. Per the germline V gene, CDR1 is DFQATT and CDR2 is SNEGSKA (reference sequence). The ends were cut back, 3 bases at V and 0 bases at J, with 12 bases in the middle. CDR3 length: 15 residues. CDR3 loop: CSASGIGSSYNEQFF. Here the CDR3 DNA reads TGCAGTGCTAGTGGTATCGGAAGCTCCTACAATGAGCAGTTCTTC.

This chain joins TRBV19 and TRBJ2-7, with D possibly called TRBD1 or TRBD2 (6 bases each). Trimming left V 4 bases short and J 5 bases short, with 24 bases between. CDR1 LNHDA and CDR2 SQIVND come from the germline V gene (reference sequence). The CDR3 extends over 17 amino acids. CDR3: CASSTKYIWSGGHEQYF. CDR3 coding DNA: TGTGCCAGTAGTACCAAGTATATATGGAGTGGGGGGCACGAGCAGTACTTC. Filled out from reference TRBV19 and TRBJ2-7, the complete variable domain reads DGGITQSPKYLFRKEGQNVTLSCEQNLNHDAMYWYRQDPGQGLRLIYYSQIVNDFQKGDIAEGYSVSREKKESFPLTVTSAQKNPTAFYLCASSTKYIWSGGHEQYFGPGTRLTVT.

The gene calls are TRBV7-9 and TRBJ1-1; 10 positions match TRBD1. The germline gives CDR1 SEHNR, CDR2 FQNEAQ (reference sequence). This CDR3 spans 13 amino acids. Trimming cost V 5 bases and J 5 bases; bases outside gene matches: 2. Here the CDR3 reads CASSGQGGTEAFF. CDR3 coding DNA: TGTGCCAGCAGCGGACAGGGGGGTACTGAAGCTTTCTTT.

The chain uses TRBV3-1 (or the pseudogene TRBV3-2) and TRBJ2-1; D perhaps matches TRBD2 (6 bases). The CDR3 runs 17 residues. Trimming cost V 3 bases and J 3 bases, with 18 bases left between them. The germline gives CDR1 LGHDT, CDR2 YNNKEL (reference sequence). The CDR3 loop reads CASSHRTGTGFYNEQFF. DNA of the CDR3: TGTGCCAGCAGCCATCGGACGGGGACTGGATTCTACAATGAGCAGTTCTTC.

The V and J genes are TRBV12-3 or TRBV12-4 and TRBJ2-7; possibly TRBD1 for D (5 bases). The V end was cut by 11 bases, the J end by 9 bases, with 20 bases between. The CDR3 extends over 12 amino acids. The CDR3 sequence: CASSGLGSLQYF. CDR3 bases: TGTGCCTCCTCAGGGTTGGGCTCGTTGCAGTACTTC.

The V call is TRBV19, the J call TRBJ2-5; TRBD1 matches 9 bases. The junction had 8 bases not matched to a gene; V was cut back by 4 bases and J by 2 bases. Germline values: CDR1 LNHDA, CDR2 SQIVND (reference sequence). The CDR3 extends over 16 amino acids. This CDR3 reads CASSTGTGIPQETQYF. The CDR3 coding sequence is TGTGCCAGTAGTACTGGGACAGGGATTCCACAAGAGACCCAGTACTTC.

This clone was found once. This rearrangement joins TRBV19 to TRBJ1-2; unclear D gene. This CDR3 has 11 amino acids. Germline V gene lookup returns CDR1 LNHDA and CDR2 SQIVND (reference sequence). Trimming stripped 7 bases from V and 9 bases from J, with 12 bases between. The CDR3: CASTMRWSYTF. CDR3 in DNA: TGTGCCAGTACCATGAGGTGGAGCTACACCTTC.

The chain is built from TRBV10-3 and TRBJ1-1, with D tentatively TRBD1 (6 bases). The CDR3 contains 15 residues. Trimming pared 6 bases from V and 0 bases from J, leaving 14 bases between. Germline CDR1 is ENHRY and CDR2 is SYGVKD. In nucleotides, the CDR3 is TGTGCCATCAGCTTACAGGGACCGATGAACACTGAAGCTTTCTTT. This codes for CAISLQGPMNTEAFF.

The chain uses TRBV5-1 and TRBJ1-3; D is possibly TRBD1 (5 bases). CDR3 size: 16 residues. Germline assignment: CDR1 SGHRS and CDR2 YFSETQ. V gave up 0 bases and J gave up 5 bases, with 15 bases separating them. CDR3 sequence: CASSLGPGRERNTIYF. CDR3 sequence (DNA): TGCGCCAGCAGCTTGGGCCCGGGACGGGAGAGAAACACCATATATTTT. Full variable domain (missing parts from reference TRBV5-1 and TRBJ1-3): KAGVTQTPRYLIKTRGQQVTLSCSPISGHRSVSWYQQTPGQGLQFLFEYFSETQRNKGNFPGRFSGRQFSNSRSEMNVSTLELGDSALYLCASSLGPGRERNTIYFGEGSWLTVV.

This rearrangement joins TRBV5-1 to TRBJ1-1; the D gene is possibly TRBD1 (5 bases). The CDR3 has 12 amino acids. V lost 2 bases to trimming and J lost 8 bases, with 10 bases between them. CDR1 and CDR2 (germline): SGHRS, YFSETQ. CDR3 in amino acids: CASSFIGEEAFF. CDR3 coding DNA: TGCGCCAGCAGCTTTATAGGGGAGGAAGCTTTCTTT.

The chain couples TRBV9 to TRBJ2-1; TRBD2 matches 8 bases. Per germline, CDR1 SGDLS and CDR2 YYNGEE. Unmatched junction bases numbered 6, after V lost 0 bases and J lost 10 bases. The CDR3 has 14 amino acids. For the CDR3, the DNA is TGTGCCAGCAGCGTAGGGACTAGCCTTCGCGAGCAGTTCTTC. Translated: CASSVGTSLREQFF.

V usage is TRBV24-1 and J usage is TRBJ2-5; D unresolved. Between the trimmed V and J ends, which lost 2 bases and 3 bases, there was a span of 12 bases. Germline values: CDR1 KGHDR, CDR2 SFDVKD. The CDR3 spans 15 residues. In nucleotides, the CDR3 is TGTGCCACCAGTGATTCAAGGAAACCAGAAGAGACCCAGTACTTC. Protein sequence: CATSDSRKPEETQYF.

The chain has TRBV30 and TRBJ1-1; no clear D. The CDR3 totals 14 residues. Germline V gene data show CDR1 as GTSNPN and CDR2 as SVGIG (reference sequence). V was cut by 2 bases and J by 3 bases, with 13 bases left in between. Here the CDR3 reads CAWSRGHADTEAFF. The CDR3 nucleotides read TGTGCCTGGAGTCGGGGTCACGCGGACACTGAAGCTTTCTTT.

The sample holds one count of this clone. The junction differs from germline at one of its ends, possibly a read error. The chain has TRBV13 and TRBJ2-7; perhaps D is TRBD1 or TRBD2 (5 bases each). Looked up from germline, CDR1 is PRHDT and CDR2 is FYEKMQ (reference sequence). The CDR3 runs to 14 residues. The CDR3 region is CASSLGTGPHEQYF. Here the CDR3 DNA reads TGTGCCAGCAGCCTAGGGACGGGTCCCCACGAGCAGTACTTC.

The CDR3 is CASNLRDRGNTEAFF. The DNA for the CDR3 is TGTGCCAGCAACTTAAGGGACAGGGGAAACACTGAAGCTTTCTTT. The rearrangement uses TRBV2 and TRBJ1-1; 10 nucleotides agree with TRBD1. CDR3 length: 15 residues. Per the germline V gene, CDR1 is SNHLY and CDR2 is FYNNEI. V lost 7 bases and J lost 2; bases outside the gene matches: 7. Together with reference TRBV2 and TRBJ1-1, the CDR3 gives the full variable domain: EPEVTQTPSHQVTQMGQEVILRCVPISNHLYFYWYRQILGQKVEFLVSFYNNEISEKSEIFDDQFSVERPDGSNFTLKIRSTKLEDSAMYFCASNLRDRGNTEAFFGQGTRLTVV.

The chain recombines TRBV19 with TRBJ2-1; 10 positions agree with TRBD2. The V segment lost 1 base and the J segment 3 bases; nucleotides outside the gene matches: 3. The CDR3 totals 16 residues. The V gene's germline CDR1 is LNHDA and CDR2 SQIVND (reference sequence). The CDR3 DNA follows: TGTGCCAGTAGTATAGTGGCTAGCGGGGGCTACAATGAGCAGTTCTTC. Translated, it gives CASSIVASGGYNEQFF.